The sequence of this T cell receptor beta chain was determined in a study of tumor and adjacent non-tumor tissue in lung cancer. Study findings and constraints: Higher tumor TCR diversity was associated with shorter survival. Compared with tumor, normal lung showed significantly lower TCR diversity.

This clonotype occurred many times. Its target is not known. TCRbeta libraries were built with three rounds of nested PCR, modified from ARM-PCR. Using its own MiXCR run on the multiplex PCR reads, TCRdb lists one record per CDR3 protein. Found here are 90,000 or so distinct CDR3 sequences, roughly 62% of them singletons; the top ten hold 15%. This CDR3 has 14 residues. Germline V CDR1 and CDR2: MNHEY, SVGAGI. V was shortened by 5 bases and J by 5 bases, with 15 bases between the two germline ends. No cell sorting was done before RNA was extracted from the tissue. Chemotherapy-naive patients with new lung cancer underwent thoracic surgery in China, August–late 2014.

Sequenced sample: lung tumor tissue. The chain combines TRBV6-5 with TRBJ2-5; weak D call: TRBD1 (8 bases). The clonotype was recovered from an older man with non-small cell lung cancer. Here the CDR3 reads CASSMIQGGETQYF. The CDR3 bases are TGTGCCAGCAGTATGATACAGGGGGGGGAGACCCAGTACTTC.